This TCR beta chain was profiled in a study of CD8 T cells in Susac syndrome. Broader study findings: The study acknowledged a relatively small number of individuals in its TCR sequencing and HLA analysis.

Reverse transcription of about 0.45 to 1 ug RNA was carried out with random hexamers. TCRdb used MiXCR to reprocess the immunoSEQ multiplex PCR reads, holding one entry per CDR3 protein. The sample has about 400,000 distinct CDR3 sequences; 85% are singletons. Worth noting for this clonotype: Its specificity is not known.

Sequencing targeted TCR beta in blood CD8+ and CD4+ T cells. The multiple sclerosis controls, all treatment-naive patients, had relapsing-remitting disease that was stable or active. TEMRA cells were enriched by FACS, and CD4+ and CD8+ T cells were negatively isolated. V was pared by 0 bases and J by 4 bases, with 19 bases between. The CDR3 extends over 17 amino acids. In germline, CDR1 is SQVTM, CDR2 ANQGSEA. The sequence derives from a human donor with multiple sclerosis. The V and J genes are TRBV29-1 and TRBJ2-1; D unclear. Material: CD8+ T cells from PBMCs. The CDR3, as DNA: TGCAGCGTTGAAGATCTAAAGGGTCCGGATCCTTACAATGAGCAGTTCTTC. This translates into CSVEDLKGPDPYNEQFF.